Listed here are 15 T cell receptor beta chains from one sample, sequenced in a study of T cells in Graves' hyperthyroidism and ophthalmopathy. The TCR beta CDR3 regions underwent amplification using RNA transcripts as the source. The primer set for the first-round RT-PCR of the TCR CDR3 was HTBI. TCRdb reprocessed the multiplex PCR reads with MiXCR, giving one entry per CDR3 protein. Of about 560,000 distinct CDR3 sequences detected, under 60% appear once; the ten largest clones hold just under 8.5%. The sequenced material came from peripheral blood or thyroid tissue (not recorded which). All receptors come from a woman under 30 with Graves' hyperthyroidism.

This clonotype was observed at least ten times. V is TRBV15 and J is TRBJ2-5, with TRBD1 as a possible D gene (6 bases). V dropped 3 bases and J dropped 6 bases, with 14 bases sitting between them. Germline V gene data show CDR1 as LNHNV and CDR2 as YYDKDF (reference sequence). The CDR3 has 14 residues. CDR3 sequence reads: CATSRGQGQKTQYF. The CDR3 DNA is TGTGCCACCAGCAGGGGTCAGGGACAAAAGACCCAGTACTTC.

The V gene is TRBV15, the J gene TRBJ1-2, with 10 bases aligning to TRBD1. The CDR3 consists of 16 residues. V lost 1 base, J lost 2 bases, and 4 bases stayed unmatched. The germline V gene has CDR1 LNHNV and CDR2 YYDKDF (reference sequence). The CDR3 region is CATSRGQGASNYGYTF. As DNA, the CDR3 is TGTGCCACCAGCAGAGGACAGGGGGCATCAAACTATGGCTACACCTTC.

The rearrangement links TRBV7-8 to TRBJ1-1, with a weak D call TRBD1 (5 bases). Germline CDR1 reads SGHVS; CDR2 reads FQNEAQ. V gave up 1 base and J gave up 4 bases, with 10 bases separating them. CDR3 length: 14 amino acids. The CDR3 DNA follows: TGTGCCAGCAGCTTAGGTGTAGGGGCCACTGAAGCTTTCTTT. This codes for CASSLGVGATEAFF.

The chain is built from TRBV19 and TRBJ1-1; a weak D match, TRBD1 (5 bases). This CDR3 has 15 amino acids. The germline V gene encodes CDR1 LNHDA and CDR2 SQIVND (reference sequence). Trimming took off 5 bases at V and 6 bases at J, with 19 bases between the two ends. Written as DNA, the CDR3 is TGTGCCAGTAGTGTGACAGTATTCAGAACGGCTGAAGCTTTCTTT. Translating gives CASSVTVFRTAEAFF.

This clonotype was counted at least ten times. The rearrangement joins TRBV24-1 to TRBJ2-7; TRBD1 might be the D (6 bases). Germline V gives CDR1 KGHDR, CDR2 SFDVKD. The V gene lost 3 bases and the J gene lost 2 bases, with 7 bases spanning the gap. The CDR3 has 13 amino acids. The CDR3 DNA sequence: TGTGCCACCAGTGATCAGGGGACCTACGAGCAGTACTTC. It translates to CATSDQGTYEQYF.

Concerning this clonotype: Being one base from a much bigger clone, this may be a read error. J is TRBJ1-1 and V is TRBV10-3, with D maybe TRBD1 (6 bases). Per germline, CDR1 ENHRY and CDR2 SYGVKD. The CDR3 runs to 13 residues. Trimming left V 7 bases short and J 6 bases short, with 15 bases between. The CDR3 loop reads CAIKGQGSPEAFF. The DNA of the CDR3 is TGTGCCATCAAGGGACAAGGGAGCCCTGAAGCTTTCTTT.

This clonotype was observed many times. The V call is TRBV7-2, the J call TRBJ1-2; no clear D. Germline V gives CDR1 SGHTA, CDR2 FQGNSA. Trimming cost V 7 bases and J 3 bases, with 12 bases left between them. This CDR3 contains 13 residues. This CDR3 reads CASNGVEDYGYTF. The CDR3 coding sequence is TGTGCCAGCAACGGAGTAGAAGACTATGGCTACACCTTC.

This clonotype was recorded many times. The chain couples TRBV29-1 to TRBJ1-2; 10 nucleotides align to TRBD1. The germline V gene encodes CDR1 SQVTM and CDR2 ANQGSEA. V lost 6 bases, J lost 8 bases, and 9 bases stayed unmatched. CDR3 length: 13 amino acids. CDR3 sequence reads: CSVTGTGVRGYTF. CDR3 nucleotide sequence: TGCAGCGTCACAGGGACAGGGGTTCGCGGCTACACCTTC.

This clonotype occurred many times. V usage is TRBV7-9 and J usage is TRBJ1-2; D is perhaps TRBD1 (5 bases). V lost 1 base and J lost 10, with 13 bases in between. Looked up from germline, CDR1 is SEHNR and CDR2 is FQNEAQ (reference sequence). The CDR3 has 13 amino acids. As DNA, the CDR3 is TGTGCCAGCAGCTTAGAGGGGAACTTGGACTACACCTTC. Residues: CASSLEGNLDYTF.

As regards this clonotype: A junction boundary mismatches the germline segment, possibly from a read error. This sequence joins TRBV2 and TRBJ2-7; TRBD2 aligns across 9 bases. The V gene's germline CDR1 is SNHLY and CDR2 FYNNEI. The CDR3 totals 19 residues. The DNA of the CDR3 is TGTGCCAGCAGCCCTGTGGACAGCGGGAGGCCTCCCTTCTCCTACGGGCAGTACTTC. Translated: CASSPVDSGRPPFSYGQYF.

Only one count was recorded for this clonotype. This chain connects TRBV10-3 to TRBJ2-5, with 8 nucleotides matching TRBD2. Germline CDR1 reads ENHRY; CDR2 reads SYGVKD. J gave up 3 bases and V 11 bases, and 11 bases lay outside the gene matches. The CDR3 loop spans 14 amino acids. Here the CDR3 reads CASKSRAGEETQYF. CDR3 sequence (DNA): TGTGCCTCCAAATCCCGAGCGGGAGAAGAGACCCAGTACTTC.

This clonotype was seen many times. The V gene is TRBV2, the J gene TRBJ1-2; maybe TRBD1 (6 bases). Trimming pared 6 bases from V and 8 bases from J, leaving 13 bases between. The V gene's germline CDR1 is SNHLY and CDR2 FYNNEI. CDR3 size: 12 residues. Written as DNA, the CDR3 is TGTGCCAGCAGCCTACGGGGGCCCGGCTACACCTTC. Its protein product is CASSLRGPGYTF. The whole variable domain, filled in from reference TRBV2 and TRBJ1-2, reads EPEVTQTPSHQVTQMGQEVILRCVPISNHLYFYWYRQILGQKVEFLVSFYNNEISEKSEIFDDQFSVERPDGSNFTLKIRSTKLEDSAMYFCASSLRGPGYTFGSGTRLTVV.

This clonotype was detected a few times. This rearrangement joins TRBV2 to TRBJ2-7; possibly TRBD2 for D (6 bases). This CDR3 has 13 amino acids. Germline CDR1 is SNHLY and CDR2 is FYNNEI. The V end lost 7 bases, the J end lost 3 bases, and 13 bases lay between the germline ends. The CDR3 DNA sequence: TGTGCCAGCACCGGGAGCCTAAGCTACGAGCAGTACTTC. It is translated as CASTGSLSYEQYF.

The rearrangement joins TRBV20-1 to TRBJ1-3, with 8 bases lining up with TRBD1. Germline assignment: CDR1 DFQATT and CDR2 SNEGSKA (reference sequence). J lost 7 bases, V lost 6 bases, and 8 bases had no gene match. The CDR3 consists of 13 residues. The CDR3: CSALDRDWNTIYF. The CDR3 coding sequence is TGCAGTGCGCTGGACAGGGATTGGAACACCATATATTTT.

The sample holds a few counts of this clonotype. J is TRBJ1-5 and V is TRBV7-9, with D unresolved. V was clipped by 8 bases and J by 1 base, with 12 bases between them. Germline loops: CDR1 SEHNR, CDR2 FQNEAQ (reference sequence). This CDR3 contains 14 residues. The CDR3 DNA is TGTGCCAGCGTCTCAGGATTCAGCAATCAGCCCCAGCATTTT. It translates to CASVSGFSNQPQHF.